This TCR beta chain appears in the sequencing data of a study of molecular identifiers for immune sequencing clone quantification. General study points: The share of molecules held by clones above 20 RNA copies was over 99% in effector cells and under 1% in naive cells.

The CD8+CD4-CCR7+CD45RA+ phenotype defined the sorted naive CD8 T cells. A remark on this clonotype: Its target is not known. The junction differs from germline at one of its ends, possibly a read error.

Methods described previously were used for bulk TCR libraries, and listed TCR primers were applied. MiXCR was run by TCRdb on the PCR reads, yielding one entry per CDR3 protein. The table includes nearly 650,000 distinct CDR3 sequences, about 25% detected once. This clonotype originated in a human donor in good health. Some libraries in this study had Jurkat cell RNA spiked in. Sequencing was done on a sample of naive CD8+ T cells from blood, with Jurkat cell RNA spiked in. Subset reported: FACS-sorted CD8+CD4-CCR7+CD45RA+ naive T cells.

The CDR3 reads CAWAVGGNELFF. CDR3 nucleotides: TGTGCCTGGGCCGTGGGGGGGAATGAGCTGTTCTTC. V is TRBV30 and J is TRBJ2-1; 7 bases are shared with TRBD2. The germline gives CDR1 GTSNPN, CDR2 SVGIG (reference sequence). The CDR3 length is 12 residues.